The 29 T cell receptor beta chains reported below all come from one sample, sequenced in a study of blood T cell repertoires in COVID-19. Sequencing used immunoSEQ multiplex PCR; TCRdb keeps in-frame clones, though not all of them. This table has under 200,000 clones, 89% appearing once. Source material: PBMCs or T cells enriched from blood (not recorded which). These TCRs come from a woman aged 18-30 years who had recovered from COVID-19.

The rearrangement links TRBV7-2 to TRBJ1-1, with D perhaps TRBD1 (6 bases). Trimming shortened V by 1 base and J by 1 base, and 19 bases separated the two germline ends. The V gene's germline CDR1 is SGHTA and CDR2 FQGNSA. This CDR3 is 18 amino acids long. The CDR3: CASSLVGTTGGANTEAFF. CDR3 nucleotides: TGTGCCAGCAGCTTAGTAGGGACAACGGGAGGGGCGAACACTGAAGCTTTCTTT.

V and J are TRBV5-1 and TRBJ2-2, with 9 bases matching TRBD2. Germline CDR1 is SGHRS and CDR2 is YFSETQ. J lost 4 bases, V lost 7 bases, and 11 bases had no gene match. The CDR3 covers 16 residues. The CDR3 DNA sequence: TGCGCCAGCTATGAACCCGGACTAGCGAGCACCGGGGAGCTGTTTTTT. Its translation: CASYEPGLASTGELFF.

The chain joins TRBV6-5 to TRBJ2-1; 10 nucleotides match TRBD2. CDR1 is MNHEY and CDR2 is SVGAGI in the germline V gene. This CDR3 region has 15 residues. Trimming took 4 bases from V and 7 from J; bases not matched to a gene: 7. CDR3 DNA: TGTGCCAGCAGTTTTGGAGCGGGAGGGGTTAATGAGCAGTTCTTC. Translation: CASSFGAGGVNEQFF.

The V gene is TRBV9, the J gene TRBJ2-1, with D possibly TRBD2 on 5 matching bases. There are 13 residues in the CDR3. The V end was cut by 3 bases, the J end by 9 bases, with 13 bases between. CDR1 is SGDLS, CDR2 YYNGEE, per germline. DNA for the CDR3: TGTGCCAGCAGCGCCGTGGGAGATAGTGAGCAGTTCTTC. It translates to CASSAVGDSEQFF.

A single count supports this clone. The CDR3 nucleotides are TGTGCCAGCAGCCAAGATGAGGGCACTGAAGCTTTCTTT. Translating gives CASSQDEGTEAFF. The J gene is TRBJ1-1, the V gene TRBV14; D is ambiguous. The germline CDR1 and CDR2 sequences are SGHDN and FVKESK. The CDR3 is made up of 13 amino acids. V was cut by 0 bases and J by 4 bases, with 6 bases left in between.

The chain links TRBV5-1 to TRBJ2-1; TRBD2 matches at 9 bases. Germline V gives CDR1 SGHRS, CDR2 YFSETQ. This CDR3 is 14 amino acids long. The junction had 0 bases not matched to a gene; V was cut back by 1 base and J by 4 bases. CDR3 in amino acids: CASSLSGRYNEQFF. The CDR3 coding sequence is TGCGCCAGCAGCTTGAGCGGGAGGTACAATGAGCAGTTCTTC.

The chain uses TRBV15 and TRBJ2-7; D is unresolved. V was pared by 1 base and J by 3 bases, with 13 bases between. The CDR3 has 15 residues. CDR1 and CDR2 (germline): LNHNV, YYDKDF (reference sequence). The CDR3: CATSRVWAPDYEQYF. The CDR3 nucleotides read TGTGCCACCAGCAGAGTGTGGGCCCCAGACTACGAGCAGTACTTC.

This chain links TRBV7-3 with TRBJ2-1, with a possible D match to TRBD1 (6 bases). Trimming took 3 bases from V and 6 from J, leaving 12 bases between them. The germline V gene has CDR1 SGHTA and CDR2 FQGTGA. The CDR3 totals 14 residues. The CDR3: CASSFAQGSNEQFF. The DNA for the CDR3 is TGTGCCAGCAGCTTTGCCCAGGGGAGCAATGAGCAGTTCTTC.

The table lists this clone with a count of one. This chain uses TRBV3-1 (or the pseudogene TRBV3-2) with TRBJ2-7, with D uncertain. The V gene lost 2 bases and the J gene lost 0 bases, with 11 bases spanning the gap. CDR1 and CDR2 (germline): LGHDT, YNNKEL (reference sequence). The CDR3 loop spans 15 amino acids. The CDR3: CASSQTARHSYEQYF. The CDR3, as DNA: TGTGCCAGCAGCCAAACGGCGAGACACTCCTACGAGCAGTACTTC.

The chain recombines TRBV11-3 with TRBJ2-1; 8 bases agree with TRBD2. This CDR3 spans 15 amino acids. The trim removed 3 bases at V and 5 bases at J, leaving 6 bases unmatched. Germline assignment: CDR1 SGHNT and CDR2 YENEEA. CDR3 coding DNA: TGTGCCAGCAGCTTGTCCGGGACTAGTGACAATGAGCAGTTCTTC. This gives the protein CASSLSGTSDNEQFF.

This clone showed up just once. The V call is TRBV25-1, the J call TRBJ1-2; TRBD1 aligns across 11 bases. J lost 5 bases, V lost 4 bases, and 6 bases had no gene match. Germline values: CDR1 MGHDK, CDR2 SYGVNS. The CDR3 is made up of 15 amino acids. The CDR3 protein is CASSAPGQGAYGYTF. Written as DNA, the CDR3 is TGTGCCAGCAGTGCCCCCGGACAGGGGGCGTATGGCTACACCTTC.

V is TRBV9 and J is TRBJ2-7; the D gene is possibly TRBD2 (6 bases). Germline V gene lookup returns CDR1 SGDLS and CDR2 YYNGEE. The CDR3 loop spans 11 amino acids. Trimming left V 7 bases short and J 5 bases short, with 10 bases between. For the CDR3, the DNA is TGTGCCAGCGGGGGGACCCACGAGCAGTACTTC. This encodes CASGGTHEQYF.

This chain joins TRBV27 and TRBJ1-4; unclear D gene. Germline loops: CDR1 MNHEY, CDR2 SMNVEV (reference sequence). The CDR3 extends over 13 amino acids. Trimming took off 4 bases at V and 7 bases at J, with 10 bases between the two ends. The CDR3 sequence is CASSSSGSEKLFF. CDR3 DNA sequence: TGTGCCAGCAGTTCCAGTGGGAGTGAAAAACTGTTTTTT.

This clone was observed a handful of times. V is TRBV9 and J is TRBJ2-2; tentatively, D is TRBD1 (6 bases). V lost 0 bases, J lost 2 bases, and 11 bases lay in between. The germline V gene encodes CDR1 SGDLS and CDR2 YYNGEE. This CDR3 has 16 amino acids. CDR3: CASSVAGRGNTGELFF. CDR3 sequence (DNA): TGTGCCAGCAGCGTAGCAGGCAGGGGCAACACCGGGGAGCTGTTTTTT.

The V and J genes are TRBV2 and TRBJ2-2, with D possibly being TRBD1 (6 bases). Per the germline V gene, CDR1 is SNHLY and CDR2 is FYNNEI. V dropped 7 bases and J dropped 5 bases, with 14 bases sitting between them. The CDR3 loop spans 14 amino acids. CDR3 loop: CASIGTGKTGELFF. The CDR3, as DNA: TGTGCCAGCATAGGTACAGGGAAAACCGGGGAGCTGTTTTTT.

The chain employs TRBV9 and TRBJ2-3; possible D gene TRBD2, 5 bases. CDR3 length: 13 residues. V dropped 3 bases and J dropped 3 bases, with 8 bases sitting between them. Germline V CDR1 and CDR2: SGDLS, YYNGEE. The CDR3 spells CASSASGTDTQYF. The CDR3 bases are TGTGCCAGCAGCGCGAGCGGTACAGATACGCAGTATTTT.

The rearrangement joins TRBV5-4 to TRBJ2-2; 7 nucleotides agree with TRBD2. CDR1 SGHNT and CDR2 YYREEE come from the germline V gene (reference sequence). V was pared by 4 bases and J by 4 bases, with 7 bases of the junction left unmatched. This CDR3 comprises 15 residues. This CDR3 reads CASSLLGTTTGELFF. CDR3 bases: TGTGCCAGCAGCCTCCTTGGGACTACCACCGGGGAGCTGTTTTTT.

The chain links TRBV3-1 (or the pseudogene TRBV3-2) to TRBJ2-2, with 10 bases that match TRBD2. Losses at the gene ends were 4 bases for V and 6 bases for J; bases not matched to a gene: 8. The CDR3 runs 16 residues. Germline V gene lookup returns CDR1 LGHDT and CDR2 YNNKEL (reference sequence). This CDR3 is CASSPPSGRNPGELFF. The CDR3 bases are TGTGCCAGCAGCCCCCCTAGCGGGAGAAATCCCGGGGAGCTGTTTTTT.

This clone was detected once. The V call is TRBV7-9, the J call TRBJ2-3, with TRBD2 matching over 9 bases. The ends lost 5 bases at V and 6 bases at J; junction bases unmatched: 15. Germline assignment: CDR1 SEHNR and CDR2 FQNEAQ (reference sequence). The CDR3 totals 17 residues. The CDR3 DNA reads as TGTGCCAGCAGCGTCATGACTAGCGGCGCGGGGGTGGATACGCAGTATTTT. Translation: CASSVMTSGAGVDTQYF.

V is TRBV7-3 and J is TRBJ2-2, with D possibly being TRBD1 (5 bases). This CDR3 contains 15 residues. Germline V gene sequence: CDR1 SGHTA, CDR2 FQGTGA. V dropped 2 bases and J dropped 1 base, with 8 bases sitting between them. This CDR3 is CASSLGAGNTGELFF. CDR3 sequence (DNA): TGTGCCAGCAGCTTAGGGGCCGGGAACACCGGGGAGCTGTTTTTT. Drawing the rest from reference TRBV7-3 and TRBJ2-2, the complete variable domain is GAGVSQTPSNKVTEKGKYVELRCDPISGHTALYWYRQSLGQGPEFLIYFQGTGAADDSGLPNDRFFAVRPEGSVSTLKIQRTERGDSAVYLCASSLGAGNTGELFFGEGSRLTVL.

This chain uses TRBV7-9 with TRBJ2-7, with D maybe TRBD2 (7 bases). Germline values: CDR1 SEHNR, CDR2 FQNEAQ (reference sequence). V gave up 5 bases and J gave up 7 bases, with 18 bases separating them. The CDR3 contains 14 residues. The CDR3, as DNA: TGTGCCAGCAGCATATGGGAGGGGACAAGTGAGCAGTACTTC. Residues: CASSIWEGTSEQYF.

J is TRBJ2-1 and V is TRBV7-9; TRBD2 is a possible D gene (5 bases). The CDR3 loop spans 15 amino acids. V dropped 5 bases and J dropped 0 bases, with 11 bases sitting between them. Per the germline V gene, CDR1 is SEHNR and CDR2 is FQNEAQ (reference sequence). The CDR3 DNA reads TGTGCCAGCAGCCTAAGCGGTGACTCCTACAATGAGCAGTTCTTC. Its protein product is CASSLSGDSYNEQFF. The full variable domain, with the rest looked up from reference TRBV7-9 and TRBJ2-1, is DTGVSQNPRHKITKRGQNVTFRCDPISEHNRLYWYRQTLGQGPEFLTYFQNEAQLEKSRLLSDRFSAERPKGSFSTLEIQRTEQGDSAMYLCASSLSGDSYNEQFFGPGTRLTVL.

This sequence joins TRBV28 and TRBJ1-3; TRBD1 agrees at 7 bases. The V gene's germline CDR1 is MDHEN and CDR2 SYDVKM. V was clipped by 6 bases and J by 1 base; unmatched bases: 12. CDR3 length: 17 residues. The CDR3 region has the DNA TGTGCCAGCAGACCGGCGCCGGGACAGAAGTCTGGAAACACCATATATTTT. This translates into CASRPAPGQKSGNTIYF.

This clone was counted once. The rearrangement uses TRBV7-9 and TRBJ1-2; D perhaps matches TRBD1 (5 bases). This CDR3 is 13 amino acids long. The germline CDR1 and CDR2 sequences are SEHNR and FQNEAQ (reference sequence). V lost 5 bases, J lost 2 bases, and 9 bases lay in between. The CDR3 here is CASSLQVNYGYTF. Written as DNA, the CDR3 is TGTGCCAGCAGCCTACAGGTGAACTATGGCTACACCTTC. Looking up the rest from reference TRBV7-9 and TRBJ1-2 gives the full variable domain: DTGVSQNPRHKITKRGQNVTFRCDPISEHNRLYWYRQTLGQGPEFLTYFQNEAQLEKSRLLSDRFSAERPKGSFSTLEIQRTEQGDSAMYLCASSLQVNYGYTFGSGTRLTVV.

This sequence joins TRBV2 and TRBJ1-6; 8 bases align to TRBD1. CDR1 is SNHLY, CDR2 FYNNEI, per germline. The CDR3 consists of 14 residues. The V and J ends lost 1 base and 9 bases, in that order; junction bases with no gene match: 2. The DNA of the CDR3 is TGTGCCAGCAGTGAAGGCAGGGGGCGTTCACCCCTCCACTTT. Its translation: CASSEGRGRSPLHF.

This chain uses TRBV7-6 with TRBJ2-7; 8 positions agree with TRBD2. Trimming removed 4 bases from V and 6 bases from J; junction bases left unmatched: 8. Germline V gene lookup returns CDR1 SGHVS and CDR2 FNYEAQ. The CDR3 runs to 14 residues. The DNA for the CDR3 is TGTGCCAGCAGCTCAGGAGCGGGAGCCGCCGAGCAGTACTTC. It yields the protein CASSSGAGAAEQYF.

The chain combines TRBV7-9 with TRBJ2-3; maybe TRBD2 (6 bases). The CDR3 is made up of 12 amino acids. CDR1 is SEHNR and CDR2 is FQNEAQ in the germline V gene (reference sequence). The V end lost 5 bases, the J end lost 9 bases, and 12 bases lay between the germline ends. CDR3 DNA sequence: TGTGCCAGCAGCCCACGACTAGAGACGCAGTATTTT. It translates to CASSPRLETQYF. The whole variable domain, remainder taken from reference TRBV7-9 and TRBJ2-3, is DTGVSQNPRHKITKRGQNVTFRCDPISEHNRLYWYRQTLGQGPEFLTYFQNEAQLEKSRLLSDRFSAERPKGSFSTLEIQRTEQGDSAMYLCASSPRLETQYFGPGTRLTVL.

The J gene is TRBJ2-7, the V gene TRBV28; perhaps TRBD1 as D (5 bases). With 2 bases removed from V and 1 base from J, the gap between germline ends came to 15 bases. The CDR3 is 16 residues long. Per germline, CDR1 MDHEN and CDR2 SYDVKM. The CDR3 sequence: CASSLGSVGQSYEQYF. The CDR3 DNA follows: TGTGCCAGCAGTTTAGGTTCGGTGGGGCAGTCCTACGAGCAGTACTTC.

The chain has TRBV7-2 and TRBJ2-7; TRBD1 might be the D (7 bases). Germline-derived CDR1 and CDR2 are SGHTA and FQGNSA. Trimming stripped 2 bases from V and 8 bases from J, with 19 bases between. This CDR3 has 15 residues. CDR3 sequence (DNA): TGTGCCAGCAGCTTACAGGGGGGTAGCGGTTTGAAGCAGTACTTC. Translated, it gives CASSLQGGSGLKQYF.